A single sample gave rise to the 16 T cell receptor beta chains below, sequenced in a study of beta chain features in type 1 diabetes. Findings of the study overall: Within each of all four CD4+ subsets, Type 1 diabetes patients had TCRB CDR3s that were moderately but significantly shorter.

No antigen has been identified for these receptors. The study reverse transcribed the entire isolated RNA, so it sequenced expressed TCRB transcripts. Generated by immunoSEQ multiplex PCR, the TCRdb table keeps only in-frame clones and is missing some. The profile shows 500,000 to 800,000 clones, approximately 13% of them singletons. Material: naive CD4+ T cells from blood. These TCRs come from a man aged 25-40 years with type 1 diabetes.

In this sample, this clone turned up a few times. This chain joins TRBV11-2 and TRBJ1-4, with 7 bases that match TRBD1. V trimming: 7 bases; J trimming: 8 bases; junction bases outside the gene matches: 13. CDR1 and CDR2 (germline): SGHAT, FQNNGV. CDR3 length: 15 amino acids. The CDR3 is CASTTSTGFREKLFF. CDR3 coding DNA: TGTGCCAGCACTACCTCGACAGGGTTTAGGGAAAAACTGTTTTTT.

This clone was detected only a few times. This sequence joins TRBV27 and TRBJ2-5; tentatively, D is TRBD2 (5 bases). Per the germline V gene, CDR1 is MNHEY and CDR2 is SMNVEV (reference sequence). The CDR3 has 16 amino acids. V shed 3 bases and J shed 4 bases, with 18 bases lying between them. CDR3 in DNA: TGTGCCAGCAGTTTTAGTAAGTCGAGAGGGCCAGAGACCCAGTACTTC. Protein: CASSFSKSRGPETQYF.

The chain uses TRBV7-9 and TRBJ2-7, with a weak D call TRBD1 (6 bases). The CDR3 runs to 14 residues. CDR1 and CDR2 from the germline V gene are SEHNR and FQNEAQ (reference sequence). Trimming took off 4 bases at V and 6 bases at J, with 16 bases between the two ends. In DNA form, the CDR3 reads TGTGCCAGCAGCTCCCCCTTAGACAGGACCGAGCAGTACTTC. Protein sequence: CASSSPLDRTEQYF.

The chain is built from TRBV11-2 and TRBJ2-3, with TRBD2 matching 8 bases. Germline-derived CDR1 and CDR2 are SGHAT and FQNNGV. The CDR3 is 16 residues long. V trimming: 4 bases; J trimming: 2 bases; junction bases outside the gene matches: 8. In nucleotides, the CDR3 is TGTGCCAGCAGCTCCGGGGGGGCGTCTTTCACAGATACGCAGTATTTT. Amino acids: CASSSGGASFTDTQYF.

This clone was found a few times. CDR3 region: CATSDRDRITNTEAFF. The CDR3 region has the DNA TGTGCCACCAGCGACCGGGACAGGATAACGAACACTGAAGCTTTCTTT. V gene TRBV15 combines with J gene TRBJ1-1; 8 nucleotides agree with TRBD1. The ends lost 5 bases at V and 1 base at J; junction bases unmatched: 9. The germline gives CDR1 LNHNV, CDR2 YYDKDF (reference sequence). This CDR3 contains 16 residues.

This clone was counted between two and nine times. The chain uses TRBV7-2 and TRBJ2-2; no clear D. Germline CDR1 and CDR2: SGHTA and FQGNSA. V dropped 5 bases and J dropped 1 base, with 8 bases sitting between them. The CDR3 totals 14 residues. The CDR3 region is CASSEDGNTGELFF. The CDR3 coding sequence is TGTGCCAGCAGCGAGGATGGGAACACCGGGGAGCTGTTTTTT.

This clone was counted between two and nine times. This chain connects TRBV27 to TRBJ1-5; the match to TRBD1 covers 7 bases. The germline CDR1 and CDR2 sequences are MNHEY and SMNVEV (reference sequence). V gave up 5 bases and J gave up 3 bases; unmatched junction bases: 4. This CDR3 spans 14 amino acids. The CDR3 bases are TGTGCCAGCAGTCCTGACAGGGCCAATCAGCCCCAGCATTTT. Translation: CASSPDRANQPQHF.

The J gene is TRBJ2-5, the V gene TRBV29-1; D remains unclear. Trimming left V 4 bases short and J 3 bases short, with 12 bases between. This CDR3 contains 13 residues. Germline CDR1 is SQVTM and CDR2 is ANQGSEA. The chain's CDR3 is CSVAGRYEETQYF. CDR3 sequence (DNA): TGCAGCGTTGCTGGCCGCTATGAAGAGACCCAGTACTTC. Combining the CDR3 with reference TRBV29-1 and TRBJ2-5 gives the whole variable domain SAVISQKPSRDICQRGTSLTIQCQVDSQVTMMFWYRQQPGQSLTLIATANQGSEATYESGFVIDKFPISRPNLTFSTLTVSNMSPEDSSIYLCSVAGRYEETQYFGPGTRLLVL.

The chain joins TRBV28 to TRBJ2-3; unclear D gene. V was shortened by 7 bases and J by 4 bases, with 18 bases between the two germline ends. CDR1 and CDR2 from the germline V gene are MDHEN and SYDVKM. This CDR3 comprises 15 residues. CDR3 sequence (DNA): TGTGCCAGCACCGCCGACCAGCGAAGTGCAGATACGCAGTATTTT. Amino acid sequence: CASTADQRSADTQYF.

The gene calls are TRBV28 and TRBJ2-5; D unclear. The CDR3 spans 13 residues. Trimming removed 3 bases from V and 7 bases from J, with 12 bases in between. Germline values: CDR1 MDHEN, CDR2 SYDVKM. The CDR3 region has the DNA TGTGCCAGCAGTTTTGGCCGTGTGGGGACCCAGTACTTC. Protein: CASSFGRVGTQYF.

The gene calls are TRBV7-9 and TRBJ1-3; tentatively, D is TRBD1 (5 bases). This CDR3 contains 17 residues. V shed 1 base and J shed 0 bases, with 13 bases lying between them. Germline assignment: CDR1 SEHNR and CDR2 FQNEAQ (reference sequence). CDR3 nucleotides: TGTGCCAGCAGCTTAGTCGGGGGACTCATCTCTGGAAACACCATATATTTT. Protein: CASSLVGGLISGNTIYF. Complete variable domain (other parts from reference TRBV7-9 and TRBJ1-3): DTGVSQNPRHKITKRGQNVTFRCDPISEHNRLYWYRQTLGQGPEFLTYFQNEAQLEKSRLLSDRFSAERPKGSFSTLEIQRTEQGDSAMYLCASSLVGGLISGNTIYFGEGSWLTVV.

The rearrangement uses TRBV4-2 and TRBJ1-2; D may be TRBD1 (5 bases). The germline V and J ends were trimmed by 1 base and 2 bases, with 11 bases remaining between them. This CDR3 has 15 residues. In germline, CDR1 is LGHNA, CDR2 YNFKEQ. This CDR3 is CASSQAGTENYGYTF. CDR3 nucleotide sequence: TGTGCCAGCAGCCAAGCCGGGACTGAGAACTATGGCTACACCTTC.

In its sample, this clone was seen a few times. This chain uses TRBV7-9 with TRBJ2-3; D is unresolved. Trimming stripped 5 bases from V and 2 bases from J, with 8 bases between. The CDR3 is 13 amino acids. Germline V CDR1 and CDR2: SEHNR, FQNEAQ (reference sequence). CDR3 residues: CASSPPPTDTQYF. Here the CDR3 DNA reads TGTGCCAGCAGCCCCCCTCCCACAGATACGCAGTATTTT. Based on the CDR3 plus reference TRBV7-9 and TRBJ2-3, the full variable domain is DTGVSQNPRHKITKRGQNVTFRCDPISEHNRLYWYRQTLGQGPEFLTYFQNEAQLEKSRLLSDRFSAERPKGSFSTLEIQRTEQGDSAMYLCASSPPPTDTQYFGPGTRLTVL.

A few counts support this clone. The CDR3 nucleotides are TGCGCCAGCAGCCAAGATCGCACCGGGGCCGATACGCAGTATTTT. Protein product: CASSQDRTGADTQYF. V and J are TRBV4-3 and TRBJ2-3; D is possibly TRBD1 or TRBD2 (5 bases each). Germline V CDR1 and CDR2: LGHNA, YSLEER. V gave up 0 bases and J gave up 6 bases, with 13 bases separating them. The CDR3 loop spans 15 amino acids.

V usage is TRBV7-9 and J usage is TRBJ2-7; TRBD1 or TRBD2 may be the D gene (5 bases each). Deletions cut 5 bases from V and 1 base from J, with 15 bases between. There are 15 residues in the CDR3. Germline loops: CDR1 SEHNR, CDR2 FQNEAQ (reference sequence). As DNA, the CDR3 is TGTGCCAGCAGCCTTGGGGACGGAGCGTCCTACGAGCAGTACTTC. Translation: CASSLGDGASYEQYF.

This clone was seen more than once but under ten times. This chain uses TRBV25-1 with TRBJ1-5, with unresolved D. Between the trimmed V and J ends, which lost 2 bases and 0 bases, there was a span of 11 bases. The CDR3 is 16 amino acids. CDR1 is MGHDK and CDR2 is SYGVNS in the germline V gene. Here the CDR3 DNA reads TGTGCCAGCAGTGAACTTGGAGTCGATAGCAATCAGCCCCAGCATTTT. This sequence encodes CASSELGVDSNQPQHF.